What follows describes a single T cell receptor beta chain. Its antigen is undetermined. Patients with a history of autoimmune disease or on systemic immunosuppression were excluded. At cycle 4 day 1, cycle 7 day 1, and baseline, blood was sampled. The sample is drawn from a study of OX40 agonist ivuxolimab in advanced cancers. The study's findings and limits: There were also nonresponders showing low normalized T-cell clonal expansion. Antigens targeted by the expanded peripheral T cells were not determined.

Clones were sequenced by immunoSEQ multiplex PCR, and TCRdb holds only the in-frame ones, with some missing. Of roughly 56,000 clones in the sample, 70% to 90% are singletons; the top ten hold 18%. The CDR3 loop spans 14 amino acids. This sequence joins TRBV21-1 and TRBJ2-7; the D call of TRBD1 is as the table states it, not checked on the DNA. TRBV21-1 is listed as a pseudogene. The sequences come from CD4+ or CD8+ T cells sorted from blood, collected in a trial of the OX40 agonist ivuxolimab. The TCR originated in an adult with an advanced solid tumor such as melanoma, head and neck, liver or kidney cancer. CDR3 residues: CARARMDRDYEQYF. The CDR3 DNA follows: TGTGCCAGAGCACGAATGGACAGAGACTACGAGCAGTACTTC.